Following are 3 T cell receptor beta chains from one sample sequenced in a study of blood T cell repertoires in COVID-19. The data were produced by immunoSEQ multiplex PCR, yet TCRdb's version contains in-frame clones alone and is incomplete. The table has some 300,000 clones, about 88% seen once. Sequences were obtained from PBMCs or T cells enriched from blood (not recorded which). These TCRs come from a woman aged 55-69 years in a cohort exposed to, infected with or recovered from COVID-19 (not recorded which).

The V gene is TRBV7-9, the J gene TRBJ2-5; TRBD1 matches at 9 bases. From germline, CDR1 is SEHNR and CDR2 FQNEAQ (reference sequence). Trimming at V came to 3 bases and at J to 1 base, leaving 12 bases not matched to a gene. The CDR3 length is 18 residues. The CDR3 DNA sequence: TGTGCCAGCAGCTTTGGGACAGGGAGCCCCCTTCTCCAAGAGACCCAGTACTTC. Residues: CASSFGTGSPLLQETQYF.

The J gene is TRBJ2-7, the V gene TRBV7-9; weak D call: TRBD1 (6 bases). Germline V gene data show CDR1 as SEHNR and CDR2 as FQNEAQ (reference sequence). The CDR3 loop spans 14 amino acids. Trimming left V 5 bases short and J 0 bases short, with 11 bases between. The CDR3 DNA reads as TGTGCCAGCAGCCGACAGGTTTCCTCCTACGAGCAGTACTTC. Protein: CASSRQVSSYEQYF. Complete variable domain (other parts from reference TRBV7-9 and TRBJ2-7): DTGVSQNPRHKITKRGQNVTFRCDPISEHNRLYWYRQTLGQGPEFLTYFQNEAQLEKSRLLSDRFSAERPKGSFSTLEIQRTEQGDSAMYLCASSRQVSSYEQYFGPGTRLTVT.

The rearrangement joins TRBV28 to TRBJ1-2, with 7 nucleotides matching TRBD1. The J segment lost 6 bases and the V segment lost 8 bases, leaving 9 bases of the junction unmatched. The CDR3 runs 13 residues. Germline lookup yields CDR1 MDHEN and CDR2 SYDVKM. The CDR3 bases are TGTGCCAGCGGGCCCCGGGACAGCCATGGCTACACCTTC. Protein sequence: CASGPRDSHGYTF.